This T cell receptor beta chain was captured in a study of OX40 agonist ivuxolimab in advanced cancers. Study-level background: Ivuxolimab, which targeted the costimulatory receptor OX40 (CD134), was an agonistic, fully human IgG2 monoclonal antibody. Intravenous ivuxolimab was administered to patients every 2 weeks at six dose levels: 0.01, 0.1, 0.3, 1.5, 3 and 10 mg/kg. Of the approximately 54 dose-escalation patients, hepatocellular carcinoma was present in around 20, melanoma in approximately 15, renal cell carcinoma in 9 and head and neck cancer in 9. In the dose-escalation cohort, 70% to 85% of patients were male, and the mean age was 60 years with a range of about 23 to 79. Patients were allowed to have had prior anti-PD-1, anti-PD-L1 or anti-CTLA-4 therapy, and approximately 40% of the dose-escalation patients had been treated with checkpoint inhibitors. Three dose-escalation patients achieved partial responses, one with hepatocellular carcinoma and two with cutaneous melanoma. The purpose of peripheral TCRbeta sequencing was to test whether ivuxolimab changed TCR sequence diversity and led to clonal T-cell expansion. The paper covers the monotherapy dose-escalation part of the phase I ivuxolimab trial, which included N of about 50 patients.

Patients with autoimmune disease history or receiving systemic immunosuppression were excluded from the trial. Peripheral blood for TCR sequencing was drawn from every dose cohort at baseline, at cycle 4 day 1 and at cycle 7 day 1. The samples were taken from a phase I, first-in-human, multicenter, open-label dose-escalation trial of ivuxolimab. Adults with locally advanced or metastatic head and neck squamous cell, hepatocellular, melanoma or renal cell carcinoma were enrolled in the trial. Before TCR sequencing, CD4+ and CD8+ T cells were separately sorted from peripheral blood. For sequencing of the TCRbeta CDR3 region, genomic DNA was extracted from the sorted cells. TCRbeta CDR3 regions were sequenced using the immunoSEQ Assay. What TCRdb holds here is the immuneACCESS table cut down to in-frame rearrangements. Part of the clones is not present; checked against another copy, under half of the missing clones reflect an unresolved V gene, and the others are unexplained. The sample includes approximately 99,000 clones, with approximately 93% observed a single time. The ten most abundant clones make up approximately 0.18% of the sample.

What the study reported, not specific to this receptor: At doses from 0.1 to 3.0 mg/kg, clonal expansion was seen in both CD4+ and CD8+ blood T cells between baseline and week 6. On average, CD8+ T cells showed more expanded clones than CD4+ T cells after ivuxolimab. Partial responders in the 0.1-3.0 mg/kg groups had among the lowest normalized peripheral clonal expansion, especially among CD8+ T cells. Which antigens the clonally expanded peripheral T cells were specific for was not determined. Low levels of normalized T-cell clonal expansion were also seen in some nonresponding patients.

V is clipped by 5 bases and J by 0 bases, and the sequence between their germline boundaries is 11 bases long. From the cysteine through the phenylalanine, the CDR3 covers 14 amino acids. Just the 42-base CDR3 DNA is kept, in frame starting at base 1. Per the germline V gene, SGHNT is the CDR1 and YENEEA is the CDR2. Worth noting for this clone: No antigen is known for it. Nothing much larger sits one base from this clone, and base qualities are not available.

The receptor's source is an adult with an advanced solid tumor such as melanoma, head and neck, liver or kidney cancer. The input for sequencing was CD4+ or CD8+ T cells sorted from blood, taken in a trial of the OX40 agonist ivuxolimab. The chain uses TRBV11-3 and TRBJ2-7, with the D gene not clear enough to name. The CDR3 protein is CASSPAGDSYEQYF. The DNA reads TGTGCCAGCAGCCCGGCTGGAGACTCCTACGAGCAGTACTTC.